The sequence of this TCR beta chain was determined in a study of shared clonotypes between healthy human individuals. Profiled with immunoSEQ multiplex PCR; TCRdb holds only in-frame clones, not every one. The data show some 2.1 million clones, about 95% seen once. Study-wide results and limits: Only a few donors were included, so the genetic and exposure-history diversity represented was limited. Naive subsets, compared against memory subsets, generally had larger estimated richness values.

The naive CD8 subset, CD45RO-negative cells positively selected for CCR7, excluded terminally differentiated effector memory CD45RA+ cells. The CDR3 runs to 14 residues. The V end was cut by 6 bases, the J end by 0 bases, with 10 bases between. Germline loops: CDR1 SEHNR, CDR2 FQNEAQ (reference sequence). Note on this clone: Its antigen is currently unknown.

The source of this sequence is a man aged 18 to 35 in good health. Input material: naive CD8+ T cells sorted from blood. This rearrangement joins TRBV7-9 to TRBJ2-3, with D perhaps TRBD2 (5 bases). The CDR3 DNA reads TGTGCCAGCAGTGAGACTACTAGCACAGATACGCAGTATTTT. This codes for CASSETTSTDTQYF.